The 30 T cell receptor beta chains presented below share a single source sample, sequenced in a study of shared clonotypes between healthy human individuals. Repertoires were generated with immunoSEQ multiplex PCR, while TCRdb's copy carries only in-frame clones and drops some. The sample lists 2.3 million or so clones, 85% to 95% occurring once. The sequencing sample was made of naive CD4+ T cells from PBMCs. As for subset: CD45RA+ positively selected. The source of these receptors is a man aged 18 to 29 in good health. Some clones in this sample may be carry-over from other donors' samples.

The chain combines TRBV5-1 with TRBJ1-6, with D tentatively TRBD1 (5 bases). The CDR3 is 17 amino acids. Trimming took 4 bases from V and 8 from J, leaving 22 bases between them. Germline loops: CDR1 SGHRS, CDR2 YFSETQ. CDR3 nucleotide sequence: TGCGCCAGCAGCCCCCAGCTGAGAGGGGCGCAATATTCACCCCTCCACTTT. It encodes CASSPQLRGAQYSPLHF. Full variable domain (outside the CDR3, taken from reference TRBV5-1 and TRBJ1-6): KAGVTQTPRYLIKTRGQQVTLSCSPISGHRSVSWYQQTPGQGLQFLFEYFSETQRNKGNFPGRFSGRQFSNSRSEMNVSTLELGDSALYLCASSPQLRGAQYSPLHFGNGTRLTVT.

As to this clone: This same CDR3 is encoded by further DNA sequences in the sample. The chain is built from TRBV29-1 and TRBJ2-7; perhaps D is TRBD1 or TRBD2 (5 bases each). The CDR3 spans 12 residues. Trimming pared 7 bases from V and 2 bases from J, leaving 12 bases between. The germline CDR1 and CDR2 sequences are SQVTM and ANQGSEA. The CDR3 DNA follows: TGCAGCGGGGGGACGGGGCCCTACGAGCAGTACTTC. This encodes CSGGTGPYEQYF.

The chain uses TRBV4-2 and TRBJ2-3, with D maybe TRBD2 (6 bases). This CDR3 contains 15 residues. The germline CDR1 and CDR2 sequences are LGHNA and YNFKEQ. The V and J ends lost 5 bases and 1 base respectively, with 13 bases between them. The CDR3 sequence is CASSSLGEGTDTQYF. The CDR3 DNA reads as TGTGCCAGCAGCTCCCTCGGGGAGGGCACAGATACGCAGTATTTT.

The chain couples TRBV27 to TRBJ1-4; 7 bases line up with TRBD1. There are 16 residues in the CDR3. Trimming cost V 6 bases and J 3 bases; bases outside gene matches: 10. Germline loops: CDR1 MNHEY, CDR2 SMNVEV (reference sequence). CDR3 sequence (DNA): TGTGCCAGCAGCCAATCCGGACAGGCGGCTAATGAAAAACTGTTTTTT. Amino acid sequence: CASSQSGQAANEKLFF.

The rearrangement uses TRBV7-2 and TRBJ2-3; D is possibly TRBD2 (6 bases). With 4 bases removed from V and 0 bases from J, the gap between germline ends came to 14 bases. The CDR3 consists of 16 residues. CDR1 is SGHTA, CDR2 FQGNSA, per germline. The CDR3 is CASSSPSVASTDTQYF. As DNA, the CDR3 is TGTGCCAGCAGCTCTCCTAGCGTCGCTAGCACAGATACGCAGTATTTT.

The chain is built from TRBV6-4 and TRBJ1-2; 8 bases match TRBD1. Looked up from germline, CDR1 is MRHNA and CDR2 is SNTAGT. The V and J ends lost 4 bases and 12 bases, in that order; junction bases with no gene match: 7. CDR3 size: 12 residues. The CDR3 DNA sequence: TGTGCCAGCAGTGCGGACAGGGTAACCCACACCTTC. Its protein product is CASSADRVTHTF.

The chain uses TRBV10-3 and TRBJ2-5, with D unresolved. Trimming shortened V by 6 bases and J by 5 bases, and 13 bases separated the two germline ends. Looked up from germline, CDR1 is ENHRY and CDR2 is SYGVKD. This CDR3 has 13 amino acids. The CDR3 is CAIRDGPLETQYF. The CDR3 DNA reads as TGTGCCATCAGGGACGGGCCTCTTGAGACCCAGTACTTC.

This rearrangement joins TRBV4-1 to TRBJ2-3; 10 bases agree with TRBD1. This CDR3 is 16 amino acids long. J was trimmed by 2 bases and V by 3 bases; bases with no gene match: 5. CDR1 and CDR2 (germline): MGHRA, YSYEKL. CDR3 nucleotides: TGCGCCAGCAGCCAGGGGGGACAGGGGCACACAGATACGCAGTATTTT. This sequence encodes CASSQGGQGHTDTQYF.

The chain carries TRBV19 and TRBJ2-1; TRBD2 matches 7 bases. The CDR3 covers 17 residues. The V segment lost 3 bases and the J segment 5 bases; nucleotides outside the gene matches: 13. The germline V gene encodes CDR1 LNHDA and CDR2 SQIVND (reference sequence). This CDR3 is CASSIGTLFGRNNEQFF. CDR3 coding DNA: TGTGCCAGTAGTATCGGGACTCTTTTCGGGAGGAACAATGAGCAGTTCTTC.

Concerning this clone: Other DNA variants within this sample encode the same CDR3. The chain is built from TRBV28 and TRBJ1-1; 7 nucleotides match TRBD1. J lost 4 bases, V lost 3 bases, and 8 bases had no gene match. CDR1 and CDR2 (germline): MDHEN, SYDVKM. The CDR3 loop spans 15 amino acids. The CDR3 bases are TGTGCCAGCAGTTTGTCCGACAGGGAGGGCACTGAAGCTTTCTTT. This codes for CASSLSDREGTEAFF.

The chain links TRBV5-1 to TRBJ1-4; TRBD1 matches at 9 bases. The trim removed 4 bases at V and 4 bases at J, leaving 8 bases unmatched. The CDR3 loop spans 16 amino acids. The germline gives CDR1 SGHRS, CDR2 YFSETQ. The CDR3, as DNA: TGCGCCAGCAGCCGAACAGGGGGCGGAGGTAATGAAAAACTGTTTTTT. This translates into CASSRTGGGGNEKLFF.

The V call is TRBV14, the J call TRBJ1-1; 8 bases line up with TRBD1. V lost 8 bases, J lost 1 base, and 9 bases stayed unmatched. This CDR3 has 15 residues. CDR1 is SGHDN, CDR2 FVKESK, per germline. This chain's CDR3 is CASQGQGATNTEAFF. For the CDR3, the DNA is TGTGCCAGCCAGGGGCAGGGGGCCACGAACACTGAAGCTTTCTTT.

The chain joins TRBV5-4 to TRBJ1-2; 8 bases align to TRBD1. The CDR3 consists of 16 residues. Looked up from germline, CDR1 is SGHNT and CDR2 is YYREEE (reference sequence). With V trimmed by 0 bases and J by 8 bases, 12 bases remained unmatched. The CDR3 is CASSLGGTGGRIGYTF. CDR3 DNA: TGTGCCAGCAGCTTGGGAGGCACAGGGGGAAGGATAGGCTACACCTTC.

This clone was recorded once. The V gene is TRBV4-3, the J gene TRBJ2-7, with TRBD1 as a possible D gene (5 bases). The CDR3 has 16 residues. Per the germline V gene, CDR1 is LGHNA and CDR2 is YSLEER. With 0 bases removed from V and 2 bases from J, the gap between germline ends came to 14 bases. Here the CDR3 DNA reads TGCGCCAGCAGCCAAGAGACAGCAAGACAAACCTACGAGCAGTACTTC. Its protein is CASSQETARQTYEQYF.

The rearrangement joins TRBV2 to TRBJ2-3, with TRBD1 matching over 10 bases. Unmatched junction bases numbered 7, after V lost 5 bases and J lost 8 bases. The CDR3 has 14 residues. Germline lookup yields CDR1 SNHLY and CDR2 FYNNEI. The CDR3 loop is CASSLWTGGSTQYF. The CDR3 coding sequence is TGTGCCAGCAGTCTCTGGACAGGGGGTAGTACGCAGTATTTT.

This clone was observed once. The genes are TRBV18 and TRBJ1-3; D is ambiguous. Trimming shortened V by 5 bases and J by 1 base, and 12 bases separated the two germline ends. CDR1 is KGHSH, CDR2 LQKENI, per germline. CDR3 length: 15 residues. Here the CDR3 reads CASSRTGRSGNTIYF. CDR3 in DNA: TGTGCCAGCTCAAGGACGGGAAGGTCTGGAAACACCATATATTTT. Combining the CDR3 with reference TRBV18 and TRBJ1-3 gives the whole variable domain NAGVMQNPRHLVRRRGQEARLRCSPMKGHSHVYWYRQLPEEGLKFMVYLQKENIIDESGMPKERFSAEFPKEGPSILRIQQVVRGDSAAYFCASSRTGRSGNTIYFGEGSWLTVV.

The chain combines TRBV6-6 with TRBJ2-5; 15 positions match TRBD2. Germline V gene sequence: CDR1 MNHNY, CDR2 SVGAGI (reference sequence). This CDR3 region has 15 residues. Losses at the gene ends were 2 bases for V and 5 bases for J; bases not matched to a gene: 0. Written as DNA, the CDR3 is TGTGCCAGCAGTTACGGGACTAGCGGGAGGGAGACCCAGTACTTC. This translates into CASSYGTSGRETQYF.

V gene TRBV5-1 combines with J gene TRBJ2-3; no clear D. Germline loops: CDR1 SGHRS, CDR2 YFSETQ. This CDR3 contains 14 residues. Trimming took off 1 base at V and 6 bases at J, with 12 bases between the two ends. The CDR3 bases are TGCGCCAGCAGCTTGTCCTCCCCGGAGGATACGCAGTATTTT. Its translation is CASSLSSPEDTQYF.

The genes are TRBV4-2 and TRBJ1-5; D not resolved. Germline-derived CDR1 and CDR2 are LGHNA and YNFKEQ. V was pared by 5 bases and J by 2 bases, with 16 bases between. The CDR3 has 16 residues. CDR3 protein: CASSEIYTAGNQPQHF. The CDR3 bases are TGTGCCAGCAGCGAGATATATACTGCGGGCAATCAGCCCCAGCATTTT.

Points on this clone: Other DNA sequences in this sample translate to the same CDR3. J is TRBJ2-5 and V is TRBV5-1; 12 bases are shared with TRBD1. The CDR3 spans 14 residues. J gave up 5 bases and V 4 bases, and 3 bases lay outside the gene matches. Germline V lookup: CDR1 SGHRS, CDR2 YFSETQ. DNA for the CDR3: TGCGCCAGCAGCCCGGGACAGGGGGCGGAGACCCAGTACTTC. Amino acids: CASSPGQGAETQYF.

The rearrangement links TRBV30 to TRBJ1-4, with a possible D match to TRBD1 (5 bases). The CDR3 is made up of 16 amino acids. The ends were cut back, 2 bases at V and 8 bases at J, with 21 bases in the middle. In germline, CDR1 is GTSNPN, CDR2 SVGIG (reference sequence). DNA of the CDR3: TGTGCCTGGAGTCCGTGGTCATCAGGGCGAGGGGAAAAACTGTTTTTT. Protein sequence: CAWSPWSSGRGEKLFF.

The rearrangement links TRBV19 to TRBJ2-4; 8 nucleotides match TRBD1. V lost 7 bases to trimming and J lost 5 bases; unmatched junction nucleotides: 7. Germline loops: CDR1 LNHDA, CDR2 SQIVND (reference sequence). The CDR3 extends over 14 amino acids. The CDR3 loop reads CASNPGTGENIQYF. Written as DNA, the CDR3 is TGTGCCAGTAATCCCGGGACAGGTGAAAACATTCAGTACTTC.

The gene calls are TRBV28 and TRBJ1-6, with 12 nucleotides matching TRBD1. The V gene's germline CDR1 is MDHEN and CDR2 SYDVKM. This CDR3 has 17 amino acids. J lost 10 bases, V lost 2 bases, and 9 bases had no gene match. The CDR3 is CASSLGTGGVWGSPLHF. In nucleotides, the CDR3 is TGTGCCAGCAGTTTAGGGACAGGGGGCGTGTGGGGATCACCCCTCCACTTT.

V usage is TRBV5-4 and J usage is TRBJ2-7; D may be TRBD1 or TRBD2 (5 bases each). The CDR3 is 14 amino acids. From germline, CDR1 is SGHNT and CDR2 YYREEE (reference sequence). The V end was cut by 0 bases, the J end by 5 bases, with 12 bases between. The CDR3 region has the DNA TGTGCCAGCAGCTTGGGGGGCCTCGGGGACGAGCAGTACTTC. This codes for CASSLGGLGDEQYF.

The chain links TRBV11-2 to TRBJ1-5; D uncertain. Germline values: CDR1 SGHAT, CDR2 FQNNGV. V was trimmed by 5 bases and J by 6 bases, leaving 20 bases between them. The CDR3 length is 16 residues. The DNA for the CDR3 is TGTGCCAGCAGCCCCGGTAGGGCGCTCGGGATTCAGCCCCAGCATTTT. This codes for CASSPGRALGIQPQHF.

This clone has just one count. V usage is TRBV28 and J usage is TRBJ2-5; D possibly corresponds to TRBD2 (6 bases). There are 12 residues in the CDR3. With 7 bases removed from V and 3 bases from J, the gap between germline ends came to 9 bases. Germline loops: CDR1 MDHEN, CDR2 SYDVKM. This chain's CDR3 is CASKQREETQYF. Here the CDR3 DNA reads TGTGCCAGCAAACAGCGGGAAGAGACCCAGTACTTC.

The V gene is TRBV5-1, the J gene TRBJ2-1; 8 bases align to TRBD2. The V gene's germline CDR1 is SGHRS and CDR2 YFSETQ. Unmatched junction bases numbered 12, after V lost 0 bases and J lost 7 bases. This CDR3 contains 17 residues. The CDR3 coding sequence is TGCGCCAGCAGCTTGGGGTTGGGAAGCGGGAGTGGGAATGAGCAGTTCTTC. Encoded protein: CASSLGLGSGSGNEQFF.

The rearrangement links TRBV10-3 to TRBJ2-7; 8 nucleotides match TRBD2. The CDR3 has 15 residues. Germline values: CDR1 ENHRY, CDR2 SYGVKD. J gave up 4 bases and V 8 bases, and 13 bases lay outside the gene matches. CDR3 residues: CAIRGGRDSTYEQYF. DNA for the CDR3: TGTGCCATCCGGGGGGGGAGGGATTCGACTTACGAGCAGTACTTC.

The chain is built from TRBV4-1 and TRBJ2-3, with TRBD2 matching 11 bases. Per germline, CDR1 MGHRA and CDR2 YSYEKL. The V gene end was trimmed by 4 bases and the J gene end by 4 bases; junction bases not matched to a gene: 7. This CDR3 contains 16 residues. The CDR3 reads CASSLIAGGAADTQYF. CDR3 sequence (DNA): TGCGCCAGCAGCCTGATAGCGGGAGGGGCGGCAGATACGCAGTATTTT.

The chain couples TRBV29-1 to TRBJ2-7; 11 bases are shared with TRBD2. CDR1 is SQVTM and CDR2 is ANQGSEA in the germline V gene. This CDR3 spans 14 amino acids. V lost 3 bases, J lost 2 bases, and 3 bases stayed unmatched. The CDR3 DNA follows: TGCAGCGTTGAGACTAGCGGGAAGCCCTACGAGCAGTACTTC. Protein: CSVETSGKPYEQYF.